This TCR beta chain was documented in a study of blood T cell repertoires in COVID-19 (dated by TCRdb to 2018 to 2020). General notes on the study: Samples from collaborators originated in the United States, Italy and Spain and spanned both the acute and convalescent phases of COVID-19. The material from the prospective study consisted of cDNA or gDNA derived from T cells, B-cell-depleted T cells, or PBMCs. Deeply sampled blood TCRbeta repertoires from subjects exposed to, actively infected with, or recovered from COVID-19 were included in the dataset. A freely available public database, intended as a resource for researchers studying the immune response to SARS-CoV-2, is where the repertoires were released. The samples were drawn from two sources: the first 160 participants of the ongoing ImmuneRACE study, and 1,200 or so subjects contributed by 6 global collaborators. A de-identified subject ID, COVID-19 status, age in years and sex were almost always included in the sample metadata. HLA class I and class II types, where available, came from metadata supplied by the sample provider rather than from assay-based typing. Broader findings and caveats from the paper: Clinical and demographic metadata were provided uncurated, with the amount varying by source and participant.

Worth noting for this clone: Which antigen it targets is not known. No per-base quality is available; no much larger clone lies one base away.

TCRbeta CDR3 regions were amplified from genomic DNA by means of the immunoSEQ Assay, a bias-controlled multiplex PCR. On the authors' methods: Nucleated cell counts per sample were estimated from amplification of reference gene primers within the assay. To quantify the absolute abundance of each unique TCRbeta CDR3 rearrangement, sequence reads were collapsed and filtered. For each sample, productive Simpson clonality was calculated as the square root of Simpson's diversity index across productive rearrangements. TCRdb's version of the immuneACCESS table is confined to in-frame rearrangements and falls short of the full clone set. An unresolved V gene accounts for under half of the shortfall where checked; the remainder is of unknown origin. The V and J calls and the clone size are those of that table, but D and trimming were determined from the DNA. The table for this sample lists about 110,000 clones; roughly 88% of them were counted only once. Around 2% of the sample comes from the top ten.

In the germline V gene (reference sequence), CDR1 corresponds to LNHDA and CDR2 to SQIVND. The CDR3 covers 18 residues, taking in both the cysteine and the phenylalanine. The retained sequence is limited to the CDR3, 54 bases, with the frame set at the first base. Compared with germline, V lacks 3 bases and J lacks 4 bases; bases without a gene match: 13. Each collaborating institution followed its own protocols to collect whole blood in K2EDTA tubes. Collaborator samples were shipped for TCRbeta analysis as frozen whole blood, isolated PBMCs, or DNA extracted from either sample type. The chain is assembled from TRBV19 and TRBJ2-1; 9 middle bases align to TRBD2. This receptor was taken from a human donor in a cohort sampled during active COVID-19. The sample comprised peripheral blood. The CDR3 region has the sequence CASSIIGIAGASYNEQFF. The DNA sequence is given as TGTGCCAGTAGTATTATTGGGATAGCGGGGGCCTCATACAATGAGCAGTTCTTC.